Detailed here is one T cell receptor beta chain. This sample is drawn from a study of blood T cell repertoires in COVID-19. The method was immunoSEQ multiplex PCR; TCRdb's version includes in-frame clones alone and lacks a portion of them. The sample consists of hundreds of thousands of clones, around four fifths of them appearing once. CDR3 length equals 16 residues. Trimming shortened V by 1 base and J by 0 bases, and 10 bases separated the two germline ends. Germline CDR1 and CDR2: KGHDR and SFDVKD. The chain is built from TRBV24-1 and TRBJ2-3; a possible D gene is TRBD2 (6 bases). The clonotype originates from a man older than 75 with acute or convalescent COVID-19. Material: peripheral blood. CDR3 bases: TGTGCCACCAGTGATTTTGCGGGGCCTAGCACAGATACGCAGTATTTT. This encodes CATSDFAGPSTDTQYF.